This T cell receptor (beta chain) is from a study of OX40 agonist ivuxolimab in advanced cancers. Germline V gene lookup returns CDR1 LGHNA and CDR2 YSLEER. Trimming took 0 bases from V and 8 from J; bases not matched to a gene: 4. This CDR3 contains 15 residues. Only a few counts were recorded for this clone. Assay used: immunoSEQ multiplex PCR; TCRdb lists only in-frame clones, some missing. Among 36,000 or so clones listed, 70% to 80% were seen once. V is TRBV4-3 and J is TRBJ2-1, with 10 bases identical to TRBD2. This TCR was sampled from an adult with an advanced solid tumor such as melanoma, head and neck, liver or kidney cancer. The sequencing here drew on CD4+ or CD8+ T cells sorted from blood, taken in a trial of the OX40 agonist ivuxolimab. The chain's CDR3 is CASSQDQSGRDEQFF. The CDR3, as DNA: TGCGCCAGCAGCCAAGATCAGAGCGGGAGGGATGAGCAGTTCTTC.